This record concerns one T cell receptor (beta chain) sequence. The sample originates from a study of blood T cells in healthy people across ages. The germline V gene has CDR1 SQVTM and CDR2 ANQGSEA. The CDR3 sequence is 13 residues long. Sample-barcoded 5' priming and a J-beta primer mix drove a second PCR of 7 to 11 cycles. Tagging of each cDNA molecule was performed by a template-switch adaptor with 12 random nucleotides. One entry per CDR3 protein, called by TCRdb with MiXCR from the 5' RACE reads. Of approximately 760,000 distinct CDR3 sequences in the sample, more than 20% were seen once. The sample was also linked to a second study, of T cells of mothers and their children. That source reports: The authors added sample barcodes and 2-4 random nucleotides using the M1S primer of the second PCR. Mother-child pairs who were related displayed a slightly higher overlap than unrelated pairs, a difference that was non-significant.

The V and J genes are TRBV29-1 and TRBJ2-1; possibly TRBD2 for D (5 bases). Gene TRBJ2-7 matches the end of the DNA better, so the J call may be wrong. Material for sequencing was blood. The receptor was derived from a boy younger than 18 in good health. The CDR3 loop is CSVKGEGDYEQYF. The CDR3 nucleotides read TGCAGCGTTAAGGGTGAGGGAGACTACGAGCAGTACTTC.